The 13 T cell receptor beta chains below all came from one sample that was sequenced in a study of beta chain features in type 1 diabetes. General study points: Shorter TCRB CDR3s, moderately but significantly so, were found in Type 1 diabetes patients in all four CD4+ subsets.

Their antigen targets remain unknown. Expressed TCRB transcripts were sequenced, since all the RNA that had been isolated was reverse transcribed. The method was immunoSEQ multiplex PCR; TCRdb's version includes in-frame clones alone and lacks a portion of them. This table holds around 180,000 clones, almost 8% found once. Sequencing input: central memory CD4+ T cells from blood. These receptors were obtained from a man aged 18 to 29 with type 1 diabetes.

The rearrangement links TRBV6-5 to TRBJ2-2; possibly TRBD2 for D (5 bases). This CDR3 region has 16 residues. Germline V gene lookup returns CDR1 MNHEY and CDR2 SVGAGI. V lost 0 bases, J lost 7 bases, and 15 bases lay in between. The CDR3 here is CASSYSADAWRGELFF. The CDR3, as DNA: TGTGCCAGCAGTTACTCAGCGGACGCATGGCGCGGGGAGCTGTTTTTT.

The table lists this clone with a few counts. CDR3 in amino acids: CASSLTGLHGYTF. CDR3 DNA sequence: TGTGCCAGCAGTCTTACCGGACTGCATGGCTACACCTTC. The rearrangement uses TRBV6-5 and TRBJ1-2; D is uncertain. The CDR3 is 13 residues long. V was pared by 5 bases and J by 6 bases, with 13 bases between. In germline, CDR1 is MNHEY, CDR2 SVGAGI.

This clone was counted a few times. The chain recombines TRBV13 with TRBJ1-1; TRBD1 might be the D (6 bases). This CDR3 is built from 12 residues. The V end was cut by 2 bases, the J end by 7 bases, with 8 bases between. Germline V gives CDR1 PRHDT, CDR2 FYEKMQ (reference sequence). This CDR3 reads CASSLRDNEAFF. CDR3 in DNA: TGTGCCAGCAGCTTACGGGACAATGAAGCTTTCTTT. Using reference TRBV13 and TRBJ1-1 for the parts outside the CDR3, the full variable domain is AAGVIQSPRHLIKEKRETATLKCYPIPRHDTVYWYQQGPGQDPQFLISFYEKMQSDKGSIPDRFSAQQFSDYHSELNMSSLELGDSALYFCASSLRDNEAFFGQGTRLTVV.

This clone turned up a few times. The chain is built from TRBV29-1 and TRBJ2-3, with 11 positions matching TRBD2. V lost 7 bases to trimming and J lost 6 bases; unmatched junction nucleotides: 3. CDR1 SQVTM and CDR2 ANQGSEA come from the germline V gene. CDR3 size: 12 residues. The CDR3 is CSARTSGDTQYF. The CDR3 bases are TGCAGCGCGAGGACTAGCGGGGATACGCAGTATTTT.

A few counts support this clone. The CDR3, as DNA: TGCAGCGTTGCCCGCGACAGGGTAATCCACGAGCAGTACTTC. Translating it yields CSVARDRVIHEQYF. The gene calls are TRBV29-1 and TRBJ2-7; 7 nucleotides line up with TRBD1. CDR3 length: 14 residues. CDR1 is SQVTM and CDR2 is ANQGSEA in the germline V gene. J was trimmed by 5 bases and V by 4 bases; bases with no gene match: 11.

In its sample, this clone was seen a few times. This chain uses TRBV7-9 with TRBJ1-4; 9 bases agree with TRBD1. Germline V CDR1 and CDR2: SEHNR, FQNEAQ (reference sequence). V was clipped by 10 bases and J by 0 bases; unmatched bases: 12. The CDR3 covers 17 residues. This chain's CDR3 is CATHPERQGATNEKLFF. CDR3 nucleotide sequence: TGTGCCACCCACCCAGAGAGACAGGGGGCAACTAATGAAAAACTGTTTTTT.

This clone was seen a few times. This rearrangement joins TRBV18 to TRBJ2-7; D is ambiguous. There are 13 residues in the CDR3. Per the germline V gene, CDR1 is KGHSH and CDR2 is LQKENI. The V end lost 3 bases, the J end lost 1 base, and 7 bases lay between the germline ends. As DNA, the CDR3 is TGTGCCAGCTCACCGGGCATTTCCTACGAGCAGTACTTC. It translates to CASSPGISYEQYF.

This clone was counted a few times. The V gene is TRBV10-3, the J gene TRBJ1-6; TRBD1 is a possible D gene (6 bases). Trimming took off 3 bases at V and 5 bases at J, with 8 bases between the two ends. The CDR3 totals 14 residues. Germline lookup yields CDR1 ENHRY and CDR2 SYGVKD. In DNA, the CDR3 is TGTGCCATCAGTGAACAGGGACATAATTCACCCCTCCACTTT. This translates into CAISEQGHNSPLHF.

The chain joins TRBV5-1 to TRBJ2-1; 10 bases fit TRBD2. The CDR3 totals 15 residues. Germline-derived CDR1 and CDR2 are SGHRS and YFSETQ. The V gene end was trimmed by 1 base and the J gene end by 6 bases; junction bases not matched to a gene: 4. Here the CDR3 DNA reads TGCGCCAGCAGCTTGCGGCCTAGCGGGGGCAATGAGCAGTTCTTC. It translates to CASSLRPSGGNEQFF.

This rearrangement joins TRBV10-3 to TRBJ2-2, with TRBD2 as a possible D gene (5 bases). The CDR3 extends over 11 amino acids. Germline loops: CDR1 ENHRY, CDR2 SYGVKD. V lost 10 bases to trimming and J lost 5 bases, with 8 bases between them. CDR3 protein: CATRTTGELFF. The CDR3 nucleotides read TGTGCCACCCGGACTACCGGGGAGCTGTTTTTT.

The rearrangement joins TRBV18 to TRBJ2-5; D is perhaps TRBD1 (5 bases). The CDR3 is 17 amino acids. Germline CDR1 KGHSH, CDR2 LQKENI. The V end lost 5 bases, the J end lost 4 bases, and 23 bases lay between the germline ends. The CDR3 region is CASSANEFSGIGETQYF. The DNA for the CDR3 is TGTGCCAGCTCAGCGAACGAATTTTCAGGGATTGGAGAGACCCAGTACTTC. Combining the CDR3 with reference TRBV18 and TRBJ2-5 gives the whole variable domain NAGVMQNPRHLVRRRGQEARLRCSPMKGHSHVYWYRQLPEEGLKFMVYLQKENIIDESGMPKERFSAEFPKEGPSILRIQQVVRGDSAAYFCASSANEFSGIGETQYFGPGTRLLVL.

The chain combines TRBV6-4 with TRBJ2-1; 9 bases are shared with TRBD2. The CDR3 totals 16 residues. V shed 7 bases, J shed 1 base, and the junction held 8 bases outside the gene matches. Per the germline V gene, CDR1 is MRHNA and CDR2 is SNTAGT. Written as DNA, the CDR3 is TGTGCCAGCACCCCCCTAGCGGGAAGTTCCTACAATGAGCAGTTCTTC. This translates into CASTPLAGSSYNEQFF.

This clone was counted between two and nine times. The chain joins TRBV6-5 to TRBJ2-3; 11 bases line up with TRBD1. V lost 6 bases to trimming and J lost 3 bases; unmatched junction nucleotides: 5. This CDR3 has 15 residues. Looked up from germline, CDR1 is MNHEY and CDR2 is SVGAGI. CDR3: CASSHGQGATDTQYF. Written as DNA, the CDR3 is TGTGCCAGCAGCCATGGACAGGGGGCAACAGATACGCAGTATTTT.